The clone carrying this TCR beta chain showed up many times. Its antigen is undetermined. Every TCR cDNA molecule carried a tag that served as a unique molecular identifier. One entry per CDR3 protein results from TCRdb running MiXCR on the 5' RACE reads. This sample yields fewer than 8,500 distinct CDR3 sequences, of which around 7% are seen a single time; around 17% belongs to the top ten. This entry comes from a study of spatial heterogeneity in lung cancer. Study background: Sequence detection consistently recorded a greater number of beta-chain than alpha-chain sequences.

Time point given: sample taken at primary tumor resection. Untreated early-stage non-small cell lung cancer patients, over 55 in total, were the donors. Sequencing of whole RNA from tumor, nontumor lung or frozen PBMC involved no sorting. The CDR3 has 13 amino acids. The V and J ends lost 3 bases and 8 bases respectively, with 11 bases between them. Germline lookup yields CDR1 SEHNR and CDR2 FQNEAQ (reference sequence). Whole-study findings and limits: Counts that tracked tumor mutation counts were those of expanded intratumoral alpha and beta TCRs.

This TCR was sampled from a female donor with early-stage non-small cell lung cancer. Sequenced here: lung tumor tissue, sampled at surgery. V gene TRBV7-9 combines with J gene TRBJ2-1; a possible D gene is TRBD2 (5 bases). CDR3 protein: CASSFRVGDEQFF. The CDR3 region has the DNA TGTGCCAGCAGCTTTCGGGTCGGGGATGAGCAGTTCTTC.